The sample holds a few counts of the clone carrying this T cell receptor beta chain. Per the original methods: Estimated nucleated cell counts came from reference gene primer amplification. Measured with immunoSEQ multiplex PCR; TCRdb has only the in-frame clones, and not every one. Clone size and V and J calls were adopted from that table, with D and trimming inferred from the DNA. The sample consists of around 150,000 clones, over 75% of them appearing once. V lost 7 bases, J lost 3 bases, and 11 bases stayed unmatched. The CDR3 is 15 residues long. The germline V gene encodes CDR1 SNHLY and CDR2 FYNNEI. The sample comes from a study of blood T cell repertoires in COVID-19. Looking at the study overall: Sample material is recorded as cDNA or gDNA derived from T cells, B-cell-depleted T cells, or PBMCs.

The chain joins TRBV2 to TRBJ1-2; 7 bases line up with TRBD1. The material sequenced was peripheral blood. The TCR comes from a woman aged 60-75 years with active COVID-19. The CDR3 is CASTEQGQTYYGYTF. The DNA of the CDR3 is TGTGCCAGCACCGAGCAGGGACAGACTTACTATGGCTACACCTTC.